The 13 T cell receptor beta chains reported below all come from one sample, sequenced in a study of identical twins. TCRdb reprocessed the 5' RACE reads via MiXCR and lists one record per CDR3 protein. The sample holds hundreds of thousands of distinct CDR3 sequences, about 8.9% seen once. This sample also appeared in a second study, on yellow fever vaccine responses in identical twins.

Sequencing was done on a sample of memory (CD45RO+) T cells sorted from blood. These receptors were collected from a woman in her late teens or twenties in good health.

This clonotype was seen ten or more times. This chain links TRBV4-1 with TRBJ2-3; TRBD2 matches 13 bases. Losses at the gene ends were 3 bases for V and 2 bases for J; bases not matched to a gene: 2. The CDR3 is 16 amino acids. From germline, CDR1 is MGHRA and CDR2 YSYEKL. CDR3: CASSHGLAGATDTQYF. The CDR3 nucleotides read TGCGCCAGCAGCCACGGACTAGCGGGGGCCACAGATACGCAGTATTTT.

V gene TRBV19 combines with J gene TRBJ1-1; tentatively, D is TRBD1 (5 bases). The V end was cut by 6 bases, the J end by 7 bases, with 12 bases between. The length of the CDR3 is 12 residues. Germline-derived CDR1 and CDR2 are LNHDA and SQIVND (reference sequence). The CDR3 DNA follows: TGTGCCAGTAGGGGTGTGAGGGGTGAAGCTTTCTTT. Amino acid sequence: CASRGVRGEAFF.

The V gene is TRBV10-3, the J gene TRBJ1-5; TRBD1 aligns across 8 bases. J was trimmed by 3 bases and V by 3 bases; bases with no gene match: 7. This CDR3 has 16 residues. Germline V gene lookup returns CDR1 ENHRY and CDR2 SYGVKD. CDR3 loop: CAISDQQGAYNQPQHF. The CDR3 DNA reads TGTGCCATCAGTGATCAGCAGGGGGCTTACAATCAGCCCCAGCATTTT.

This clonotype appeared a few times. The chain joins TRBV20-1 to TRBJ1-6; D gene ambiguous. The CDR3 loop spans 16 amino acids. Per germline, CDR1 DFQATT and CDR2 SNEGSKA (reference sequence). V dropped 0 bases and J dropped 0 bases, with 9 bases sitting between them. CDR3 residues: CSARDPESSYNSPLHF. The CDR3 DNA reads as TGCAGTGCTAGAGATCCAGAGAGCTCCTATAATTCACCCCTCCACTTT.

The chain is built from TRBV7-9 and TRBJ2-7; D gene unclear. The CDR3 is made up of 13 amino acids. CDR1 is SEHNR, CDR2 FQNEAQ, per germline (reference sequence). Trimming shortened V by 1 base and J by 3 bases, and 7 bases separated the two germline ends. The CDR3 sequence is CASSLGVYYEQYF. For the CDR3, the DNA is TGTGCCAGCAGCTTAGGTGTCTACTACGAGCAGTACTTC.

This clonotype appeared a few times. The CDR3 sequence: CSARNSLLFMNTEAFF. CDR3 nucleotide sequence: TGCAGTGCTAGGAACAGTTTGCTCTTCATGAACACTGAAGCTTTCTTT. The V and J genes are TRBV20-1 and TRBJ1-1, with D uncertain. V was clipped by 3 bases and J by 0 bases, with 17 bases between them. Germline V gives CDR1 DFQATT, CDR2 SNEGSKA (reference sequence). This CDR3 is 16 amino acids long.

The chain links TRBV5-4 to TRBJ2-7; 10 nucleotides align to TRBD2. This CDR3 is built from 15 residues. V was pared by 0 bases and J by 7 bases, with 7 bases of the junction left unmatched. Germline V gene data show CDR1 as SGHNT and CDR2 as YYREEE (reference sequence). CDR3 bases: TGTGCCAGCAGCTTGGATCTAGCGGGGGCGAGGGAGCAGTACTTC. This gives the protein CASSLDLAGAREQYF.

At least ten counts were recorded for this clonotype. The V and J genes are TRBV7-9 and TRBJ2-4, with D hard to call. Germline values: CDR1 SEHNR, CDR2 FQNEAQ (reference sequence). CDR3 size: 14 residues. V lost 1 base to trimming and J lost 6 bases, with 10 bases between them. CDR3 sequence reads: CASSLGLTVNIQYF. CDR3 nucleotides: TGTGCCAGCAGCTTAGGGTTAACAGTAAACATTCAGTACTTC.

The chain is built from TRBV19 and TRBJ2-7, with TRBD2 matching 13 bases. V gave up 3 bases and J gave up 4 bases; unmatched junction bases: 0. The CDR3 loop spans 14 amino acids. Per germline, CDR1 LNHDA and CDR2 SQIVND (reference sequence). DNA of the CDR3: TGTGCCAGTAGTATGACTAGCGGGAGGTACGAGCAGTACTTC. This encodes CASSMTSGRYEQYF. The entire variable domain, with the rest obtained from reference TRBV19 and TRBJ2-7, is as follows: DGGITQSPKYLFRKEGQNVTLSCEQNLNHDAMYWYRQDPGQGLRLIYYSQIVNDFQKGDIAEGYSVSREKKESFPLTVTSAQKNPTAFYLCASSMTSGRYEQYFGPGTRLTVT.

Only a few counts were recorded for this clonotype. The CDR3 is CASSPLEGQGNTEAFF. The CDR3 nucleotides are TGTGCCAGCAGCCCCCTCGAAGGGCAGGGGAACACTGAAGCTTTCTTT. This chain connects TRBV7-9 to TRBJ1-1, with TRBD1 as a possible D gene (5 bases). The germline gives CDR1 SEHNR, CDR2 FQNEAQ (reference sequence). The CDR3 has 16 amino acids. V was pared by 5 bases and J by 1 base, with 17 bases between.

This clonotype was counted ten times or more. The chain recombines TRBV20-1 with TRBJ2-1, with 8 bases identical to TRBD1. Per the germline V gene, CDR1 is DFQATT and CDR2 is SNEGSKA (reference sequence). Trimming took 3 bases from V and 4 from J; bases not matched to a gene: 5. The length of the CDR3 is 14 residues. CDR3 DNA: TGCAGTGCTAGGGACAGGGTGGTTTACAATGAGCAGTTCTTC. It translates to CSARDRVVYNEQFF.

This clonotype was observed a handful of times. The chain is built from TRBV13 and TRBJ1-6, with 10 bases identical to TRBD1. CDR3 length: 15 residues. Germline lookup yields CDR1 PRHDT and CDR2 FYEKMQ (reference sequence). V was pared by 2 bases and J by 8 bases, with 3 bases of the junction left unmatched. CDR3 residues: CASSLRQGADSPLHF. DNA for the CDR3: TGTGCCAGCAGCTTACGACAGGGGGCGGATTCACCCCTCCACTTT.

This clonotype has ten or more counts. The chain uses TRBV7-2 and TRBJ2-5; no clear D gene. The germline V and J ends were trimmed by 0 bases and 0 bases, with 8 bases remaining between them. The germline V gene encodes CDR1 SGHTA and CDR2 FQGNSA. The CDR3 sequence is 15 residues long. CDR3 sequence: CASSLAAMYQETQYF. CDR3 sequence (DNA): TGTGCCAGCAGCTTAGCGGCCATGTACCAAGAGACCCAGTACTTC.